This T cell receptor beta chain was captured by sequencing in a study of response to subunit inactivated influenza vaccine. Points from the study as a whole: Each seasonal influenza vaccination recruits few new T cells, the authors suggested.

In regard to this clonotype: The antigen remains undetermined.

J gave up 4 bases and V 6 bases, and 7 bases lay outside the gene matches. Germline assignment: CDR1 MNHEY and CDR2 SVGEGT. This CDR3 contains 15 residues. TCRdb processed the RT-PCR reads anew with MiXCR; each CDR3 protein has one entry. The sample consists of roughly 760,000 distinct CDR3 sequences, around 20% of them appearing once. The sample consisted of PBMCs from blood, taken 5 days after vaccination. The source of this sequence is a man aged 45 to 65 who received an inactivated influenza vaccine. The rearrangement joins TRBV6-2 or TRBV6-3 to TRBJ2-1, with TRBD2 identical over 9 bases. The CDR3 spells CASRVIAGAYNEQFF. The CDR3 DNA reads as TGTGCCAGCAGGGTGATAGCGGGGGCTTACAATGAGCAGTTCTTC.